The 26 T cell receptor beta chains reported below all come from one sample, sequenced in a study of cytomegalovirus exposure and HLA in healthy donors. Researchers ran the PCR with 60 Vbeta and 13 Jbeta primers. Method: immunoSEQ multiplex PCR; TCRdb's copy keeps in-frame clones and lacks some. The table has roughly 100,000 clones, roughly 76% seen once; the top ten hold 6.5% to 7%. The source material was PBMCs. The origin of the receptors is a man aged 30 to 39 in good health and CMV-seropositive.

The chain carries TRBV7-9 and TRBJ2-2, with D tentatively TRBD2 (5 bases). The germline CDR1 and CDR2 sequences are SEHNR and FQNEAQ (reference sequence). The CDR3 contains 16 residues. V was shortened by 3 bases and J by 6 bases, with 17 bases between the two germline ends. The CDR3 sequence is CASSFPSIGVSGELFF. The CDR3 DNA follows: TGTGCCAGCAGCTTCCCATCCATCGGGGTATCCGGGGAGCTGTTTTTT.

This chain links TRBV6-1 with TRBJ1-1; D might be TRBD1 (5 bases). Trimming took 4 bases from V and 3 from J, leaving 12 bases between them. CDR1 MNHNS and CDR2 SASEGT come from the germline V gene. The CDR3 spans 14 residues. The CDR3 loop is CASSVRDFDTEAFF. CDR3 bases: TGTGCCAGCAGTGTCAGGGATTTCGACACTGAAGCTTTCTTT.

CDR3 DNA sequence: TGTGCCAGCGACATAGGTGGCTATGGCTACACCTTC. Amino acids: CASDIGGYGYTF. This chain joins TRBV6-1 and TRBJ1-2; D ambiguous. Germline lookup yields CDR1 MNHNS and CDR2 SASEGT. The CDR3 is 12 residues long. V dropped 8 bases and J dropped 4 bases, with 11 bases sitting between them.

This rearrangement joins TRBV21-1 to TRBJ2-5; the table's D call of TRBD2 was not tested on the DNA. TRBV21-1 is flagged as a pseudogene. CDR3 length: 16 residues. The CDR3 coding sequence is TGTGCCAGCAGCAAAATGGGGGGGGGATACCAAGAGACCCAGTACTTC. Its translation: CASSKMGGGYQETQYF.

This clone was seen a handful of times. The V call is TRBV11-3, the J call TRBJ2-2; 10 bases are a match to TRBD1. Germline CDR1 is SGHNT and CDR2 is YENEEA. The CDR3 has 15 amino acids. V dropped 4 bases and J dropped 9; count of bases not matched to a gene: 8. The CDR3 DNA is TGTGCCAGCAGCTGGGGACAGGGGCCCCTTCGGGAGCTGTTTTTT. Translation gives CASSWGQGPLRELFF. Based on the CDR3 plus reference TRBV11-3 and TRBJ2-2, the full variable domain is EAGVVQSPRYKIIEKKQPVAFWCNPISGHNTLYWYLQNLGQGPELLIRYENEEAVDDSQLPKDRFSAERLKGVDSTLKIQPAELGDSAVYLCASSWGQGPLRELFFGEGSRLTVL.

The chain is built from TRBV19 and TRBJ2-7, with 9 positions matching TRBD1. The CDR3 extends over 15 amino acids. In germline, CDR1 is LNHDA, CDR2 SQIVND (reference sequence). V shed 5 bases, J shed 6 bases, and the junction held 11 bases outside the gene matches. CDR3 amino acids: CASSPTGTGQGEQYF. The CDR3 DNA is TGTGCCAGTAGTCCAACCGGGACAGGGCAAGGCGAGCAGTACTTC.

Regarding this clone: The same CDR3 is also encoded by other DNA sequences in this sample. The gene calls are TRBV9 and TRBJ1-1; D gene uncertain. Trimming cost V 1 base and J 0 bases, with 7 bases left between them. CDR3 size: 14 residues. From germline, CDR1 is SGDLS and CDR2 YYNGEE. CDR3 in amino acids: CASSVNTLNTEAFF. For the CDR3, the DNA is TGTGCCAGCAGCGTAAACACACTGAACACTGAAGCTTTCTTT.

V gene TRBV7-2 combines with J gene TRBJ2-1; D gene unclear. The germline CDR1 and CDR2 sequences are SGHTA and FQGNSA. The V end was cut by 8 bases, the J end by 9 bases, with 11 bases between. CDR3 length equals 11 residues. In nucleotides, the CDR3 is TGTGCCAGCGGCGGCAGTCTTGAGCAGTTCTTC. Translated: CASGGSLEQFF.

The chain couples TRBV27 to TRBJ1-2, with D perhaps matching TRBD1 (6 bases). Between the trimmed V and J ends, which lost 0 bases and 6 bases, there was a span of 11 bases. Germline CDR1 MNHEY, CDR2 SMNVEV (reference sequence). The CDR3 loop spans 14 amino acids. The CDR3 spells CASSLSGGANGYTF. The CDR3 coding sequence is TGTGCCAGCAGTTTATCCGGGGGGGCTAATGGCTACACCTTC.

The CDR3 DNA reads as TGTGCCAGCAGCATATGGACAAGCTCCTACGAGCAGTACTTC. This codes for CASSIWTSSYEQYF. The V and J genes are TRBV7-8 and TRBJ2-7; D might be TRBD1 (5 bases). V was clipped by 5 bases and J by 0 bases, with 11 bases between them. Germline lookup yields CDR1 SGHVS and CDR2 FQNEAQ. The CDR3 has 14 amino acids.

This clone has only a few counts. The CDR3 loop is CASSRDRVYSNQPQHF. CDR3 nucleotide sequence: TGTGCCAGCAGTCGGGACAGGGTATATAGCAATCAGCCCCAGCATTTT. The gene calls are TRBV27 and TRBJ1-5; 9 bases line up with TRBD1. The CDR3 loop spans 16 amino acids. Germline CDR1 and CDR2: MNHEY and SMNVEV (reference sequence). Trimming took 5 bases from V and 0 from J; bases not matched to a gene: 5.

By share, this clone counts as medium-sized. This sequence joins TRBV6-6 and TRBJ2-7; 11 bases line up with TRBD1. This CDR3 is 15 amino acids long. V dropped 0 bases and J dropped 3; count of bases not matched to a gene: 1. Germline loops: CDR1 MNHNY, CDR2 SVGAGI (reference sequence). The DNA of the CDR3 is TGTGCCAGCAGTTACTCCGGGACAGGGGGCTACGAGCAGTACTTC. Amino acids: CASSYSGTGGYEQYF.

CDR3: CASSRETQYF. The CDR3, as DNA: TGCGCCAGCAGTAGAGAGACCCAGTACTTC. The chain employs TRBV5-1 and TRBJ2-5; D is uncertain. V gave up 5 bases and J gave up 4 bases, with 3 bases separating them. The CDR3 totals 10 residues. The germline V gene has CDR1 SGHRS and CDR2 YFSETQ.

This clone was picked up one time. The rearrangement links TRBV7-2 to TRBJ1-3; D gene unclear. Looked up from germline, CDR1 is SGHTA and CDR2 is FQGNSA. This CDR3 has 15 amino acids. The V end lost 1 base, the J end lost 3 bases, and 10 bases lay between the germline ends. The CDR3 DNA sequence: TGTGCCAGCAGCTTAGTCGGGGTGGGTGGAAACACCATATATTTT. Translated, it gives CASSLVGVGGNTIYF.

The chain recombines TRBV28 with TRBJ1-2, with TRBD1 identical over 9 bases. CDR1 and CDR2 (germline): MDHEN, SYDVKM. The CDR3 totals 15 residues. V lost 6 bases to trimming and J lost 3 bases; unmatched junction nucleotides: 8. CDR3 sequence reads: CASRAGTGMYYGYTF. DNA of the CDR3: TGTGCCAGCAGAGCCGGGACAGGGATGTACTATGGCTACACCTTC.

This chain uses TRBV10-3 with TRBJ2-1; 8 positions agree with TRBD1. The germline CDR1 and CDR2 sequences are ENHRY and SYGVKD. The CDR3 length is 13 residues. The ends lost 8 bases at V and 10 bases at J; junction bases unmatched: 10. The CDR3 bases are TGTGCCATCCAAGGACAGGGTTTTTGGGAGCAGTTCTTC. It translates to CAIQGQGFWEQFF.

This clone has just a few counts. This chain joins TRBV11-3 and TRBJ1-2; 8 bases map to TRBD1. Trimming removed 5 bases from V and 4 bases from J; junction bases left unmatched: 0. CDR3 length: 12 amino acids. CDR1 and CDR2 (germline): SGHNT, YENEEA. The CDR3 region has the DNA TGTGCCAGCAGCACAGGGGGCTATGGCTACACCTTC. Protein sequence: CASSTGGYGYTF.

The chain employs TRBV5-1 and TRBJ2-7; D possibly corresponds to TRBD2 (6 bases). There are 12 residues in the CDR3. The germline V gene has CDR1 SGHRS and CDR2 YFSETQ. Trimming left V 3 bases short and J 7 bases short, with 11 bases between. This chain's CDR3 is CASSWWGEEQYF. DNA for the CDR3: TGCGCCAGCAGCTGGTGGGGGGAGGAGCAGTACTTC.

The table lists this clone with a count of one. The chain joins TRBV7-8 to TRBJ2-1, with 9 positions matching TRBD1. This CDR3 has 16 amino acids. CDR1 is SGHVS, CDR2 FQNEAQ, per germline. The V and J ends lost 4 bases and 1 base, in that order; junction bases with no gene match: 5. This CDR3 reads CASSSVTGGSYNEQFF. The CDR3 nucleotides are TGTGCCAGCAGCTCCGTGACAGGGGGGTCCTACAATGAGCAGTTCTTC.

The CDR3 is CASSDSPGGERDTQYF. As DNA, the CDR3 is TGTGCCAGCAGTGACTCCCCCGGGGGGGAGAGAGATACGCAGTATTTT. The genes are TRBV6-4 and TRBJ2-3, with 8 positions matching TRBD2. The ends lost 0 bases at V and 5 bases at J; junction bases unmatched: 7. Looked up from germline, CDR1 is MRHNA and CDR2 is SNTAGT. This CDR3 is built from 16 residues.

This chain links TRBV5-6 with TRBJ2-5, with D possibly being TRBD2 (5 bases). Between the trimmed V and J ends, which lost 3 bases and 2 bases, there was a span of 11 bases. This CDR3 comprises 14 residues. From germline, CDR1 is SGHDT and CDR2 YYEEEE. This CDR3 reads CASSSGIGQETQYF. DNA of the CDR3: TGTGCCAGCAGCTCGGGGATAGGGCAAGAGACCCAGTACTTC. The variable domain in full, completed from reference TRBV5-6 and TRBJ2-5, reads DAGVTQSPTHLIKTRGQQVTLRCSPKSGHDTVSWYQQALGQGPQFIFQYYEEEERQRGNFPDRFSGHQFPNYSSELNVNALLLGDSALYLCASSSGIGQETQYFGPGTRLLVL.

V gene TRBV9 combines with J gene TRBJ1-2, with D unresolved. Germline lookup yields CDR1 SGDLS and CDR2 YYNGEE. V shed 1 base and J shed 0 bases, with 4 bases lying between them. This CDR3 has 13 residues. CDR3 sequence: CASSVQANYGYTF. CDR3 DNA: TGTGCCAGCAGCGTACAGGCTAACTATGGCTACACCTTC.

This clone appeared a few times. This chain uses TRBV10-1 with TRBJ2-7; D is perhaps TRBD1 (5 bases). Trimming took 5 bases from V and 6 from J, leaving 8 bases between them. Germline values: CDR1 WNHNN, CDR2 SYGVQD (reference sequence). The CDR3 consists of 11 residues. CDR3: CASSRGSEQYF. CDR3 nucleotide sequence: TGCGCCAGCAGTAGGGGCAGCGAGCAGTACTTC.

The chain links TRBV19 to TRBJ2-2; D is unresolved. Germline V gene lookup returns CDR1 LNHDA and CDR2 SQIVND (reference sequence). This CDR3 is 14 amino acids long. The V end was cut by 5 bases, the J end by 3 bases, with 10 bases between. CDR3 in amino acids: CASSPTDYTGELFF. CDR3 coding DNA: TGTGCCAGTAGTCCTACTGATTACACCGGGGAGCTGTTTTTT.

This clone was detected only once. The chain joins TRBV7-9 to TRBJ2-1, with 7 bases fitting TRBD1. Per the germline V gene, CDR1 is SEHNR and CDR2 is FQNEAQ (reference sequence). V lost 4 bases to trimming and J lost 5 bases; unmatched junction nucleotides: 5. This CDR3 region has 14 residues. The CDR3 loop is CASSSSQGNNEQFF. The CDR3, as DNA: TGTGCCAGCAGCTCCTCACAGGGGAACAATGAGCAGTTCTTC.

This clone was seen a single time. The chain employs TRBV18 and TRBJ2-2; D gene uncertain. V was trimmed by 3 bases and J by 4 bases, leaving 12 bases between them. The germline CDR1 and CDR2 sequences are KGHSH and LQKENI. This CDR3 has 15 residues. CDR3 coding DNA: TGTGCCAGCTCACCGTACAATCTGCTCACCGGGGAGCTGTTTTTT. It translates to CASSPYNLLTGELFF.